This T cell receptor (beta chain) was sequenced for a study of T cells in Graves' hyperthyroidism and ophthalmopathy. Overall study findings and caveats: Most expanded thyroid clonotypes above 0.001 recurred in blood.

The investigators amplified TCR beta CDR3 regions from RNA transcripts. Carried out on the TCR CDR3, a first-round RT-PCR used the HTBI primer set. In TCRdb, the multiplex PCR reads were re-called with MiXCR into one record per CDR3 protein. Here the sample spans approximately 480,000 distinct CDR3 sequences, less than 25% being singletons. The table lists this clonotype with many counts. Its target is not known. The CDR3 runs 14 residues. V was shortened by 5 bases and J by 6 bases, with 17 bases between the two germline ends. Germline CDR1 is MNHEY and CDR2 is SMNVEV (reference sequence). Material: blood. The sequence came from a man between 18 and 29 years old with Graves' hyperthyroidism. The chain links TRBV27 to TRBJ2-7; D may be TRBD1 (6 bases). For the CDR3, the DNA is TGTGCCAGCAGTCCTGGACAGCAAGCGGTCGAGCAGTACTTC. Protein: CASSPGQQAVEQYF.